Included here is one T cell receptor beta chain sequence, with context. The antigen is undetermined. CD8+ and CD4+ T cells circulating in blood were sequenced for TCR beta. Negative isolation yielded the CD8+ and CD4+ T cells, while FACS enriched the TEMRA cells. This record comes from a study of CD8 T cells in Susac syndrome. The study's findings and limits: It was acknowledged in the study that its TCR sequencing and HLA analysis involved a relatively small number of individuals.

The RNA input was roughly 0.45 to 1 ug, and it was reverse transcribed with random hexamers. Amplification of the TCR beta CDR3 was carried out by immunoSEQ multiplex PCR, which spanned a total of 54 Vbeta and 13 Jbeta segments. TCRdb called the immunoSEQ multiplex PCR reads again in MiXCR, with one record for every CDR3 protein. The sample has 150,000 to 200,000 distinct CDR3 sequences, roughly 95% seen once; the top ten hold roughly 0.16%. The germline V gene has CDR1 LGHDT and CDR2 YNNKEL (reference sequence). This CDR3 has 12 residues. V lost 5 bases and J lost 3, with 8 bases in between. V is TRBV3-1 and J is TRBJ2-7, with D perhaps TRBD1 (6 bases). The clonotype was recovered from a human donor with multiple sclerosis. Sample: CD8+ T cells from PBMCs. The CDR3 DNA follows: TGTGCCAGCAGCAAGACAGGCTACGAGCAGTACTTC. Residues: CASSKTGYEQYF.